This TCR beta chain originates from a study of blood T cell repertoires in COVID-19. Study at large: T cells, B-cell-depleted T cells, or PBMCs supplied cDNA or gDNA.

V lost 5 bases to trimming and J lost 5 bases; unmatched junction nucleotides: 8. The germline V gene has CDR1 SNHLY and CDR2 FYNNEI. CDR3 length equals 15 residues. Per the study methods: Cell counts per sample came from amplifying reference gene primers. TCRdb keeps only in-frame clones here, not all; method: immunoSEQ multiplex PCR. That table furnishes V, J and clone size, whereas the DNA furnished D and trimming. The table lists approximately 210,000 clones, approximately 82% of them singletons, with more than 10% in the top ten. Sequencing input: peripheral blood. The rearrangement uses TRBV2 and TRBJ2-5, with TRBD1 matching over 10 bases. This clonotype was obtained from a woman aged 40 to 50 with acute or convalescent COVID-19. The DNA for the CDR3 is TGTGCCAGCAGTAGCGGACAGGGGGTCGGCGAGACCCAGTACTTC. This translates into CASSSGQGVGETQYF.